This entry describes one T cell receptor beta chain. The sample belongs to a study of T cell repertoires in ileal Crohn's disease. Study information: Postoperative therapy was given to about half: eleven to twelve thiopurines, about 20 anti-TNF agents.

There are 13 residues in the CDR3. Germline V gives CDR1 SGHTA, CDR2 FQGNSA. V lost 3 bases, J lost 7 bases, and 13 bases lay in between. Data came from immunoSEQ multiplex PCR; TCRdb stores just in-frame clones and leaves some out. Of around 7,000 clones listed, roughly 72% were seen once; the top ten hold 7% to 9%. The time point is: neoterminal ileum biopsy at postoperative endoscopy, about 6 months after surgery. This TCR was sampled from an adult with Crohn's disease. Input material: ileal tissue. The V gene is TRBV7-2, the J gene TRBJ2-7; TRBD1 might be the D (5 bases). CDR3 sequence reads: CASSFSGKGEQYF. CDR3 in DNA: TGTGCCAGCAGCTTCTCAGGGAAGGGTGAGCAGTACTTC.